The subject of this entry is one T cell receptor beta chain. This clone has more than one count but fewer than ten. No cognate antigen has been identified for it. Base qualities are not at hand, and no much larger clone is one base apart. From the cysteine through the phenylalanine, the CDR3 covers 15 amino acids. The CDR3 DNA has 45 bases and is translated from base 1. Trimming costs V 5 bases and J 4 bases, and their ends lie 12 bases apart. The germline V gene (reference sequence) provides CDR1 SEHNR and CDR2 FQNEAQ. The cohort consisted of 666 healthy bone marrow donors. Cohort members were all nominally healthy when sampled, although unrecorded immune exposures were likely present. The donor was CMV seropositive and was included in the group of 250 to 300 seropositive cohort members. A peripheral blood sample was provided by each donor, and peripheral blood mononuclear cells were used for TCR beta sequencing. Genomic DNA was extracted from the blood cell samples with the Qiagen DNeasy Blood Extraction Kit.

Receptor amplification or capture employed the immunoSEQ multiplex PCR assay. For the multiplex PCR, a mixture combining 60 forward primers for TCR Vbeta segments and 13 reverse primers for TCR Jbeta segments was used. The CDR3 region of rearranged TCR beta genes was amplified from genomic DNA with a multiplex PCR assay. The Illumina HiSeq System was used to sequence the amplified TCR beta libraries as 87-base-pair reads. The original methods were these. Across the 640 or so repertoires, a later analysis counted around 80 million unique TCR beta chains, 8.5 million to 12 million of which were shared by at least two donors. To remove PCR and sequencing errors, raw reads were error-corrected and collapsed into unique sequences using a nearest-neighbor algorithm that merged closely related sequences. V, D and J gene segments were assigned by aligning CDR3 sequences to IMGT reference sequences. For a sequence to be retained, a match of at least six nucleotides to both a V gene segment and a J gene segment was required. A rearrangement counted as productive if the CDR3 had no stop codons and remained in frame with V and J, and every other rearrangement counted as non-productive. Following IMGT convention, CDR3 was defined as the stretch from the second conserved V-encoded cysteine up to the conserved J-encoded phenylalanine. The earlier analysis of 450 to 750 of the donors excluded any sequence lacking an unambiguous match to a single V gene segment. In an earlier analysis of some 590 of the donors, V segments were called functional above 56.7% productive rearrangements and were called segregating when the between-donor standard deviation exceeded 5%. To diagnose cytomegalovirus status from the catalog of TCR beta chain sequences, a statistical classification framework was built. V and J gene assignment, in a later analysis, came from comparing TCR nucleotide sequences with IMGT/GENE-DB human TR gene sequences. The TCRdist pipeline was used in a later analysis to assign CDR3 sequences and most-parsimonious VDJ recombination scenarios. In a later analysis, each TCR beta chain was defined by its CDR3 amino acid sequence together with its V-gene family, and reads lacking a unique V-gene family were excluded. To address suspected cross-contamination and a sequencing artifact, a later analysis removed roughly 640 highly shared, low-generation-probability nucleotide sequences. In a later analysis, a clonal expansion index for each public chain was calculated from normalized within-repertoire ranks of inferred template counts. Generation probabilities in a later analysis came from a VDJ recombination model fitted to out-of-frame rearrangements, and those results were checked against IGoR. In a later analysis, hypergeometric tests were used to score TCR-TCR, TCR-HLA and TCR-CMV co-occurrence, with a repertoire-size bias correction applied to TCR pairs. To estimate false discovery rates, a later analysis permuted the HLA or CMV assignments 20 times. In a later analysis, co-occurring TCRs were grouped with DBSCAN, and TCRdist sequence similarity was added when clustering was performed within HLA-allele-positive subsets. Co-occurrence clustering excluded repertoires with fewer than 30,000 or more than 120,000 public chains, plus five with anomalous nucleotide sharing. TCRdb re-hosts the immuneACCESS table, in-frame sequences only. Its copies lack some clones; in the studies checked, an unresolved V gene accounts for under half of them, and the cause for the rest is not known. V and J calls and clone size are given by that table; D and trimming were obtained from the DNA. The sample table shows roughly 120,000 clones, and around 74% are seen once. The ten largest clones represent 4% to 5% of the sample.

This sample is drawn from a study of cytomegalovirus exposure and HLA in healthy donors listed by TCRdb under 2017. Regarding the research as a whole: In an earlier analysis of 450 to 750 of the donors, 250 to 350 Gb of sequence data and just under 120 million unique TCR beta sequences from 180 million or so T cells were reported. HLA typing covered class I and class II loci at four-digit resolution. Alongside the repertoire data, information on donor age, sex, ethnicity and CMV serostatus was compiled. High-throughput TCR immunosequencing, statistical association of individual TCRs with disease status, and machine learning were combined to predict cytomegalovirus infection status. In a later genetic analysis, genome-wide SNP genotypes for about three fifths of the roughly 670 donors were used, and that subset was treated as a discovery cohort. A later analysis re-analyzed previously published TCR beta repertoires from 550 to 700 donors and added high-resolution HLA genotyping to study TCR occurrence patterns. On average, 235,054 unique TCR beta nucleotide sequences were sequenced per donor among several hundred genotyped donors of the cohort, with roughly 18% of those sequences being non-productive. Among the roughly 410 genotyped donors, about 85% belonged to the genetic ancestry cluster associated with self-reported Caucasian donors. The study aimed to test whether cataloging public T cell receptors could reveal signatures of past pathogen exposure. A separate validation cohort of roughly 130 different subjects was used in addition to the approximately 670-subject first cohort. To decide whether each TCR beta V gene segment behaved as functional or pseudogenic, an earlier analysis of fewer than 750 of the donors relied on high-throughput TCR beta sequencing. All discovery cohort repertoires had been generated using a single sequencing platform. An early release covering roughly 640 HLA-typed donors comprised 250 to 350 gigabases of sequencing data and some 79 million unique TCR sequences. Several DR-DQ haplotypes were treated as single units for association and clustering because of strong linkage in the cohort. Typing coverage varied by locus: about 620-630 donors for A, B, C, DRB1 and DQB1; approximately 500 for DQA1; about 570 for DPA1; about 450 for DPB1. In the later analysis, no new phenotypic data were used to find candidate immune exposures; instead, reliance was placed on TCR beta sequences and their occurrence across donors. The study used immunosequencing to profile the T cell repertoires of approximately 630 subjects and linked those repertoires to cytomegalovirus serostatus.

The investigation overall reported the following: While some public TCRs were present in many individuals, most TCR sequences turned up only very rarely across donors. Specific HLA alleles were associated with some 15,000 TCR beta sequences at a false discovery rate of 0.05 in a later analysis. According to the authors, the approach could potentially be generalized to other disease states and immunological phenotypes. In an earlier analysis of some 500 of the donors, most TCR beta V segments appeared in productive rearrangements about 87% or about 30% of the time, broadly matching IMGT annotations. HLA typing was unavailable for some donors at each locus, so association tests used only the typed subset. Only TCR beta chains were sequenced in this cohort, and the absence of alpha or paired-chain data limited detectable features. In a later analysis, the rate of TCR association differed among HLA loci, with DRB1 alleles having the most associated TCRs and HLA-C alleles having the fewest. Most CMV-associated TCR beta chains appeared to be HLA-restricted in a later analysis, and the HLA associations seemed to be driven largely by CMV exposure. A further reported finding was that TCR beta sequences accurately predicted the HLA-A and HLA-B alleles for most subjects in the first cohort. Compared with equally common non-associated chains, HLA-associated TCR beta chains in a later analysis were more clonally expanded and had lower generation probabilities. A later genetic analysis associated a missense DCLRE1C variant with V-gene and J-gene trimming of TCR beta chains, and an independent cohort replicated the association. Linkage disequilibrium might explain the correlated functional status among segregating V segments, but an unknown experimental factor could not be excluded. The earlier analysis of approximately 590 of the donors excluded about 16 rarely observed V segments, including chromosome 9 orphons, because counts were too low. A later analysis reported that several top co-occurrence clusters appeared linked to parvovirus B19, influenza, CMV and Epstein-Barr virus. In both the original and validation cohorts, the classifier was reported to diagnose cytomegalovirus status with high specificity and sensitivity. A cluster of highly shared sequence variants was judged likely to represent a technical artifact of the sequencing pipeline. The study gave a list of 150 to 200 TCR beta chains associated with cytomegalovirus. For the cohort, immune exposure information was limited to CMV serostatus. In a later genetic analysis, fewer N-insertions in productive TCRs were reported among donors in an Asian-associated ancestry cluster than the roughly 710-donor mean. Because the 87-base-pair reads could not distinguish some IMGT-functional V segments, including TRBV6-2 and TRBV6-3, those segments were excluded. Presence/absence analyses assumed roughly uniform sequencing depth across donors, an assumption that may not hold. A few of the identified cytomegalovirus-associated TCR beta chains were confirmed in vitro to be specific for cytomegalovirus antigens. Strong co-occurrence of HLA alleles, especially DR and DQ, made assigning TCR associations to individual alleles difficult.

Sequenced sample: PBMCs. The TCR originated in a woman aged 50 to 65 in good health and CMV-seropositive. Recombination linked TRBV7-9 to TRBJ2-6; the best D guess is TRBD1, with 5 bases matching. The DNA reads as follows: TGTGCCAGCAGCCGCTCCCCAGGGGGGGCCAACGTCCTGACTTTC. This sequence encodes CASSRSPGGANVLTF.